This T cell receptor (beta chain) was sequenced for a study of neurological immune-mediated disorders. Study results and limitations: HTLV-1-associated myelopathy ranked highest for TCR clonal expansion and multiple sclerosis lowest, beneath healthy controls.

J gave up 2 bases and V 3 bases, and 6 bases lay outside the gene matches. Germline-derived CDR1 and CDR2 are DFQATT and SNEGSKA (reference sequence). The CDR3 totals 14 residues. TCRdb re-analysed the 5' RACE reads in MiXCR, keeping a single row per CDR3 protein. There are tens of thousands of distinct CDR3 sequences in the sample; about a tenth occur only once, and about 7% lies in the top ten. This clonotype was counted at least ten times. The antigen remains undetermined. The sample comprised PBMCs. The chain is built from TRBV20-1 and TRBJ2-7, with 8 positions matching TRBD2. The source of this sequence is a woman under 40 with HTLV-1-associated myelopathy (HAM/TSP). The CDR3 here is CSARSGGPPYEQYF. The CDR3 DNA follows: TGCAGTGCTAGGAGCGGGGGCCCTCCCTACGAGCAGTACTTC.